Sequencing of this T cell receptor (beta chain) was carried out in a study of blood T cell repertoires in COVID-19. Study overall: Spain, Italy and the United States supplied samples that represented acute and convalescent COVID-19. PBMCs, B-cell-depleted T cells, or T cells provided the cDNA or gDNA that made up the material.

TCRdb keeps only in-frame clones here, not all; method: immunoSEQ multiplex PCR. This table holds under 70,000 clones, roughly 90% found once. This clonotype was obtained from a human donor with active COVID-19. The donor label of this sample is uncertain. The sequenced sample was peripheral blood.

CDR3 coding DNA: TGCAGCGTTTTCTTGACTGAAGCTTTCTTT. It translates to CSVFLTEAFF. This chain joins TRBV29-1 and TRBJ1-1; D ambiguous. The CDR3 is 10 amino acids. Deletions cut 5 bases from V and 5 bases from J, with 6 bases between. Germline assignment: CDR1 SQVTM and CDR2 ANQGSEA.